One and the same sample provided the 14 T cell receptor beta chains below, sequenced in a study of blood T cells in healthy people across ages. A sample-barcoded 5' primer and a J-beta primer mix were used in a second PCR of about 7 to 11 cycles. TCRdb fed the 5' RACE reads into MiXCR, producing one record per CDR3 protein. This repertoire shows some 760,000 distinct CDR3 sequences, 25% found once; its top ten account for 9% to 9.5%. These same data were also listed under a study on T cells of mothers and their children.

Sequenced material: blood. The receptors here all came from a boy younger than 18 in good health.

The chain couples TRBV28 to TRBJ2-4; possible D gene TRBD1, 6 bases. Germline lookup yields CDR1 MDHEN and CDR2 SYDVKM. Trimming cost V 5 bases and J 0 bases, with 11 bases left between them. This CDR3 has 15 amino acids. The DNA of the CDR3 is TGTGCCAGCAGTCAAGGACAGCTAGCCAAAAACATTCAGTACTTC. It is translated as CASSQGQLAKNIQYF.

The chain combines TRBV2 with TRBJ2-5; D gene uncertain. The J call is in doubt because the DNA end fits TRBJ2-7 better. Germline assignment: CDR1 SNHLY and CDR2 FYNNEI. The CDR3 is made up of 11 amino acids. CDR3 protein: CASNHVYEQYF. The CDR3 DNA follows: TGTGCCAGCAACCACGTATACGAGCAGTACTTC.

This chain links TRBV20-1 with TRBJ2-7, with 10 bases matching TRBD2. Germline values: CDR1 DFQATT, CDR2 SNEGSKA (reference sequence). This CDR3 spans 13 amino acids. With V trimmed by 6 bases and J by 6 bases, 8 bases remained unmatched. CDR3 residues: CSAEELAGTEQYF. The CDR3 DNA sequence: TGCAGTGCCGAGGAACTAGCGGGAACCGAGCAGTACTTC.

The rearrangement joins TRBV4-2 to TRBJ2-3; D is perhaps TRBD2 (6 bases). The V end was cut by 4 bases, the J end by 8 bases, with 22 bases between. Germline assignment: CDR1 LGHNA and CDR2 YNFKEQ. The CDR3 loop spans 16 amino acids. The CDR3 nucleotides are TGTGCCAGCAGCCTGTCAATAGCGGCCCAGCCCGGTACGCAGTATTTT. Amino acids: CASSLSIAAQPGTQYF.

The chain uses TRBV7-9 and TRBJ2-4; 11 bases fit TRBD2. V was pared by 2 bases and J by 5 bases, with 8 bases of the junction left unmatched. This CDR3 spans 17 amino acids. Per the germline V gene, CDR1 is SEHNR and CDR2 is FQNEAQ (reference sequence). CDR3 nucleotides: TGTGCCAGCAGCTTACCGACATATAGCGGGGGGGAAAACATTCAGTACTTC. It codes for CASSLPTYSGGENIQYF.

The chain recombines TRBV12-3 or TRBV12-4 with TRBJ2-7, with a tentative D call TRBD2 (6 bases). This CDR3 has 15 amino acids. V gave up 5 bases and J gave up 4 bases, with 18 bases separating them. CDR3 sequence (DNA): TGTGCCAGCAGTGTCGTGTCTAGCGACTTATACGAGCAGTACTTC. This translates into CASSVVSSDLYEQYF.

The chain has TRBV5-1 and TRBJ1-4; the D gene is possibly TRBD1 (5 bases). The germline V and J ends were trimmed by 4 bases and 5 bases, with 15 bases remaining between them. The CDR3 extends over 15 amino acids. CDR1 and CDR2 from the germline V gene are SGHRS and YFSETQ. This CDR3 reads CASSPEPGPNEKLFF. CDR3 DNA sequence: TGCGCCAGCAGCCCGGAACCAGGGCCCAATGAAAAACTGTTTTTT.

This clonotype was picked up a small number of times. The genes are TRBV10-3 and TRBJ2-2, with 11 bases identical to TRBD2. Germline CDR1 is ENHRY and CDR2 is SYGVKD. Trimming at V came to 8 bases and at J to 1 base, leaving 3 bases not matched to a gene. The CDR3 is 15 residues long. CDR3 sequence reads: CAIPGLAENTGELFF. The CDR3, as DNA: TGTGCCATCCCGGGACTAGCGGAGAACACCGGGGAGCTGTTTTTT.

The table lists this clonotype with a few counts. The chain joins TRBV28 to TRBJ2-7; the match to TRBD2 covers 9 bases. CDR1 and CDR2 (germline): MDHEN, SYDVKM. The CDR3 contains 13 residues. V lost 8 bases, J lost 4 bases, and 6 bases stayed unmatched. In nucleotides, the CDR3 is TGTGCCAGCCAAGAGCGGGAGGTTTACGAGCAGTACTTC. Translation: CASQEREVYEQYF.

This clonotype has just a few counts. The V call is TRBV20-1, the J call TRBJ2-2; the match to TRBD2 covers 10 bases. Germline V gene lookup returns CDR1 DFQATT and CDR2 SNEGSKA (reference sequence). With V trimmed by 5 bases and J by 0 bases, 3 bases remained unmatched. The CDR3 has 15 residues. The CDR3: CSAPSGGTNTGELFF. The CDR3 bases are TGCAGTGCTCCTAGCGGGGGTACGAACACCGGGGAGCTGTTTTTT.

The chain employs TRBV7-9 and TRBJ1-1; TRBD1 is a possible D gene (5 bases). The CDR3 sequence is 12 residues long. Germline V gene data show CDR1 as SEHNR and CDR2 as FQNEAQ (reference sequence). V dropped 5 bases and J dropped 7 bases, with 11 bases sitting between them. The CDR3 spells CASSRDEFEAFF. The CDR3 DNA is TGTGCCAGCAGCCGGGACGAATTTGAAGCTTTCTTT.

The rearrangement uses TRBV28 and TRBJ1-6; D call uncertain. Germline-derived CDR1 and CDR2 are MDHEN and SYDVKM. V gave up 6 bases and J gave up 9 bases, with 6 bases separating them. The CDR3 totals 11 residues. CDR3 DNA: TGTGCCAGCAGGAGCAGTTCACCCCTCCACTTT. Protein: CASRSSSPLHF.

This clonotype has more than one count but fewer than ten. J is TRBJ2-1 and V is TRBV6-2 or TRBV6-3; 7 nucleotides line up with TRBD2. V was clipped by 0 bases and J by 4 bases; unmatched bases: 6. CDR1 and CDR2 from the germline V gene are MNHEY and SVGEGT. The CDR3 runs 16 residues. The chain's CDR3 is CASSYSGLLLYNEQFF. The CDR3, as DNA: TGTGCCAGCAGTTACTCGGGACTACTCTTATACAATGAGCAGTTCTTC.

This sequence joins TRBV5-4 and TRBJ2-1; D is perhaps TRBD1 (6 bases). The DNA end is more similar to TRBJ2-7, so the J call may be wrong. Per germline, CDR1 SGHNT and CDR2 YYREEE (reference sequence). There are 13 residues in the CDR3. CDR3 region: CASSSHRVDEQYF. The CDR3, as DNA: TGTGCCAGCAGCTCACACAGGGTGGACGAGCAGTACTTC.